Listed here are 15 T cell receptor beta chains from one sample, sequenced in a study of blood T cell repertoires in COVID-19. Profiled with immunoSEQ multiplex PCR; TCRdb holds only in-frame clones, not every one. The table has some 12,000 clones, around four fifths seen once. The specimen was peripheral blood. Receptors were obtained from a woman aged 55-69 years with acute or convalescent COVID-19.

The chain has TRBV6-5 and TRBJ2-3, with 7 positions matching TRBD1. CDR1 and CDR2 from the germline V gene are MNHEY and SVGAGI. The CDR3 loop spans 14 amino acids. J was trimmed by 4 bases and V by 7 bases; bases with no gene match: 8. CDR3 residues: CASKNRGVSDTQYF. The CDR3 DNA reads TGTGCCAGCAAGAACAGGGGTGTTTCAGATACGCAGTATTTT.

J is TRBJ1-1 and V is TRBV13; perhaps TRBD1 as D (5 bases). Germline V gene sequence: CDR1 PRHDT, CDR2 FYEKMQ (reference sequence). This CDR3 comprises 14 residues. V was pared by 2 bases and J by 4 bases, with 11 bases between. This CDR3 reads CASSLQGRGTEAFF. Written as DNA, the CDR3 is TGTGCCAGCAGCTTACAGGGTAGGGGCACTGAAGCTTTCTTT.

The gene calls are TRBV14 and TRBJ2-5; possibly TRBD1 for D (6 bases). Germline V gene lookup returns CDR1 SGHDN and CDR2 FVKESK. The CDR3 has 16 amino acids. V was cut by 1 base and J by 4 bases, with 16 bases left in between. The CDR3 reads CASSQAYRDIRETQYF. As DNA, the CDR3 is TGTGCCAGCAGCCAAGCTTACAGGGATATTAGAGAGACCCAGTACTTC.

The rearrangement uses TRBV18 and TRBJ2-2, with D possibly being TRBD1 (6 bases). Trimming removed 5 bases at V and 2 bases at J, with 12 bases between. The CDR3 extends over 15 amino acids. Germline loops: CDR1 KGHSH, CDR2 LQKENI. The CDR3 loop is CASSFGQSNTGELFF. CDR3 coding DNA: TGTGCCAGCTCATTCGGACAGAGTAACACCGGGGAGCTGTTTTTT.

CDR3 amino acids: CSVEGEELGTEAFF. The CDR3 coding sequence is TGCAGCGTTGAAGGAGAGGAACTGGGCACTGAAGCTTTCTTT. This sequence joins TRBV29-1 and TRBJ1-1; no clear D. The CDR3 contains 14 residues. Germline CDR1 is SQVTM and CDR2 is ANQGSEA. Trimming removed 1 base from V and 4 bases from J, with 13 bases in between.

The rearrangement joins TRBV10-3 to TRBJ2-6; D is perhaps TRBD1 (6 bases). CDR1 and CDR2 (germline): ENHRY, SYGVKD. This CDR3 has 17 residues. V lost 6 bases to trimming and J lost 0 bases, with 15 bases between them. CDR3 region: CAIRANRVISGANVLTF. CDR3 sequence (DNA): TGTGCCATCAGGGCTAACAGGGTGATCTCTGGGGCCAACGTCCTGACTTTC.

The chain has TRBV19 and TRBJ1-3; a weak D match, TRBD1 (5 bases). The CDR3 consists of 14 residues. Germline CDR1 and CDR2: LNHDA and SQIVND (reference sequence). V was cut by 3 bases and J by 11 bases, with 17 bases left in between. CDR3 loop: CASSIRRGRGAIYF. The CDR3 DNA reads TGTGCCAGTAGTATCCGACGGGGACGCGGGGCCATATATTTT.

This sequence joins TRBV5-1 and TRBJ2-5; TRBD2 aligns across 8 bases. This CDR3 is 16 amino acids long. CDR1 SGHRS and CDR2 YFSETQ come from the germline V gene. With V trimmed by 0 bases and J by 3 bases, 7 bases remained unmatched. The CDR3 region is CASSLVAGGQKETQYF. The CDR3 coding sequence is TGCGCCAGCAGCTTGGTTGCGGGGGGCCAAAAAGAGACCCAGTACTTC.

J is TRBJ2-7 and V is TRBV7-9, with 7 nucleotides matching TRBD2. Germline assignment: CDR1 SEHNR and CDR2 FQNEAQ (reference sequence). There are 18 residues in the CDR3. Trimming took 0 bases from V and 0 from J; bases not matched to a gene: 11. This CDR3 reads CASSLAGWGGPSSYEQYF. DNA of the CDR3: TGTGCCAGCAGCTTAGCCGGCTGGGGAGGGCCGAGCTCCTACGAGCAGTACTTC.

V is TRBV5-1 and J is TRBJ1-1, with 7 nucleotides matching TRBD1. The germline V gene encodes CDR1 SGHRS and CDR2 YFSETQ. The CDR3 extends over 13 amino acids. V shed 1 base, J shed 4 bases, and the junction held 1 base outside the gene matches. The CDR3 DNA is TGCGCCAGCAGCTTGAGACAGGGCACTGAAGCTTTCTTT. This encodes CASSLRQGTEAFF.

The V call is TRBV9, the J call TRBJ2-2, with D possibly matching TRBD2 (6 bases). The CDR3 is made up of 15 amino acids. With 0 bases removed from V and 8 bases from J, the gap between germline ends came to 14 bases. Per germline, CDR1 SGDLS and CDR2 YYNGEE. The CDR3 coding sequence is TGTGCCAGCAGCGTAGCTCGGCGGGGTATAGGGGAGCTGTTTTTT. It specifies CASSVARRGIGELFF.

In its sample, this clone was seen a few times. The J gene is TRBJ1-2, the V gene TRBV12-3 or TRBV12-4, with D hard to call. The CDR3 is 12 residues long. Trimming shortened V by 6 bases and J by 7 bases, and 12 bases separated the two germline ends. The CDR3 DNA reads TGTGCCAGCAGACCCCCGGGGTCTGGCTACACCTTC. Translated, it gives CASRPPGSGYTF.

CDR3 amino acids: CASSLQGANEKLFF. In nucleotides, the CDR3 is TGCGCCAGCAGCTTACAGGGGGCGAATGAAAAACTGTTTTTT. The chain employs TRBV5-1 and TRBJ1-4, with TRBD1 matching over 9 bases. Unmatched junction bases numbered 1, after V lost 2 bases and J lost 5 bases. Germline assignment: CDR1 SGHRS and CDR2 YFSETQ. The CDR3 runs to 14 residues.

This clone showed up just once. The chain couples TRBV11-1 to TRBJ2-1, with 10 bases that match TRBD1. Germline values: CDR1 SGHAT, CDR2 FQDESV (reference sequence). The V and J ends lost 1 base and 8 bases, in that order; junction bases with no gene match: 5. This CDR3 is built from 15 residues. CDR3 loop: CASSLVGTGVDEQFF. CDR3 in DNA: TGTGCCAGCAGCTTAGTGGGGACAGGGGTGGATGAGCAGTTCTTC. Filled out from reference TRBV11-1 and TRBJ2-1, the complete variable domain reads EAEVAQSPRYKITEKSQAVAFWCDPISGHATLYWYRQILGQGPELLVQFQDESVVDDSQLPKDRFSAERLKGVDSTLKIQPAELGDSAMYLCASSLVGTGVDEQFFGPGTRLTVL.

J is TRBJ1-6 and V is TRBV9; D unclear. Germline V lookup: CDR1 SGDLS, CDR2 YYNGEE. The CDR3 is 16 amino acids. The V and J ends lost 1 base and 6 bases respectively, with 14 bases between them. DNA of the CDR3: TGTGCCAGCAGCGTATCTCACGTTGAACTTAATTCACCCCTCCACTTT. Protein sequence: CASSVSHVELNSPLHF.